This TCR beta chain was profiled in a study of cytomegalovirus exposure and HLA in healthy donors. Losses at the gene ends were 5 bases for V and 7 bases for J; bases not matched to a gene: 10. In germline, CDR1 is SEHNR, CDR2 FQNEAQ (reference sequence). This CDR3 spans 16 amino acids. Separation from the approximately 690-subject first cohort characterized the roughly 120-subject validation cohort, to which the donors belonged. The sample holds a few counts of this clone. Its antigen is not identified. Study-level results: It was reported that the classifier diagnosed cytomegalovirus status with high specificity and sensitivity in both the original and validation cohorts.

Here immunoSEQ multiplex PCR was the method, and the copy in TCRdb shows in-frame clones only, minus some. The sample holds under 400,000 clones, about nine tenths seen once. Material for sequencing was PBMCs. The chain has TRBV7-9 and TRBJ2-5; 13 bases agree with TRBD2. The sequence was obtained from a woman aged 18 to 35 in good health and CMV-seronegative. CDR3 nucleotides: TGTGCCAGCAGCCCAAGGACTAGCGGGAGCGTGGTGACCCAGTACTTC. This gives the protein CASSPRTSGSVVTQYF.